This T cell receptor beta chain was captured by sequencing in a study of PD-1 blockade in classical Hodgkin lymphoma. Study results and caveats: Newly diagnosed patients were reported to start with lower TCR diversity than healthy donors. Diversity in CD4+ TCRs, unlike that measured in CD8+ TCRs, had risen significantly by C4D1.

Every patient was affected by relapse after autologous stem cell transplantation, while exposure to brentuximab vedotin was not uniform. For this clone: The target antigen is unknown.

Trimming at V came to 4 bases and at J to 7 bases, leaving 6 bases not matched to a gene. The CDR3 consists of 14 residues. Per the germline V gene, CDR1 is SNHLY and CDR2 is FYNNEI. Libraries were prepared by immunoSEQ multiplex PCR; TCRdb keeps only in-frame clonotypes and omits some of them. The sample records about 6,500 clones, roughly 77% being singletons. The receptor was isolated from a human donor with classical Hodgkin lymphoma. The V call is TRBV2, the J call TRBJ1-5; 8 bases map to TRBD1. This material consisted of peripheral blood mononuclear cells (PBMCs), taken at baseline. The CDR3 reads CASSGDRKGQPQHF. The CDR3 region has the DNA TGTGCCAGCAGTGGGGACAGGAAGGGGCAGCCCCAGCATTTT.